This T cell receptor beta chain derives from a study of cytotoxic CD8 clonotypes in ibrutinib-treated CLL. Germline V gene lookup returns CDR1 SGDLS and CDR2 YYNGEE. The CDR3 consists of 15 residues. V lost 0 bases and J 2 bases, leaving 12 bases between the germline ends. TCRdb keeps only in-frame clones here, not all; method: immunoSEQ multiplex PCR. The data show 250,000 to 350,000 clones, with around 76% seen just once and roughly 6% held by the top ten. This clonotype was obtained from a human donor with chronic lymphocytic leukemia. Sequencing used PBMCs, obtained at disease progression, from a patient treated with ibrutinib. This chain links TRBV9 with TRBJ2-7, with D possibly matching TRBD2 (5 bases). The CDR3 loop is CASSVAAGLTYEQYF. The CDR3 DNA reads TGTGCCAGCAGCGTAGCGGCAGGACTTACCTACGAGCAGTACTTC.